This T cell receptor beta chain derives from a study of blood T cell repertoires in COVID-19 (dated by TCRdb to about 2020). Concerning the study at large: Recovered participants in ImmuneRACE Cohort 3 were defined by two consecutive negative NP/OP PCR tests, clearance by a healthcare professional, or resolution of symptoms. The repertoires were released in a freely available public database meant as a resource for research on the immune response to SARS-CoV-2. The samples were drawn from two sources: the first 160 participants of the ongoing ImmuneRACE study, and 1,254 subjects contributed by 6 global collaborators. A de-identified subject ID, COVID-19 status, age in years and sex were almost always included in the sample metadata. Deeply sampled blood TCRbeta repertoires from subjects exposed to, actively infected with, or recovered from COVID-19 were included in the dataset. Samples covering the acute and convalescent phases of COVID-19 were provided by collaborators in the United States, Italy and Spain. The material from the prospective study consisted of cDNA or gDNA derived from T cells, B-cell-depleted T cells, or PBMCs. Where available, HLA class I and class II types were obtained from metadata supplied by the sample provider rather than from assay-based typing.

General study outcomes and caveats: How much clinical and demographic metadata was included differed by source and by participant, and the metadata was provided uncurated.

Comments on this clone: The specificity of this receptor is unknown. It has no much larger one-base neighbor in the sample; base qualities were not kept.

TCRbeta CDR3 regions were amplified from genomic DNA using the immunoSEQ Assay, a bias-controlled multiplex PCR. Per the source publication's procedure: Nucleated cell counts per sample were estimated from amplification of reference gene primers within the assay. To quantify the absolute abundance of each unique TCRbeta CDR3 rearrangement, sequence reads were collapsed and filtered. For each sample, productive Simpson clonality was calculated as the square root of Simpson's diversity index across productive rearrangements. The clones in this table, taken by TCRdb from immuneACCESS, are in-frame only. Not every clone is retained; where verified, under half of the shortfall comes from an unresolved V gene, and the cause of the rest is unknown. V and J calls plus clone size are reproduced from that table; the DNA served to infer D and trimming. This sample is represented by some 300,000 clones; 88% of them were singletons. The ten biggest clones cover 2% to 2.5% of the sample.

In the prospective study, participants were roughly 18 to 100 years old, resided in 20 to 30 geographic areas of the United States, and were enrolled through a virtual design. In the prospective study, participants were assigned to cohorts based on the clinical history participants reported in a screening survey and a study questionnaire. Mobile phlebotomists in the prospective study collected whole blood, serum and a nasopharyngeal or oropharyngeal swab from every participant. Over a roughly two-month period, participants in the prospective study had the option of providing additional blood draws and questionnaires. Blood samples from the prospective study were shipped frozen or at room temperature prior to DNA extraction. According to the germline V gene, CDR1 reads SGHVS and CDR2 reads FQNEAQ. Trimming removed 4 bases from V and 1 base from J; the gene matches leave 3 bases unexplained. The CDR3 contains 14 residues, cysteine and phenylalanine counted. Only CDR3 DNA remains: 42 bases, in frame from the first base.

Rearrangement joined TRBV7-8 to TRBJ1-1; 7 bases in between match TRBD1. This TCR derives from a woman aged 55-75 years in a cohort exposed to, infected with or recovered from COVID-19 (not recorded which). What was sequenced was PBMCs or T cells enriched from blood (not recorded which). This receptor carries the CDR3 CASSYQGGNTEAFF. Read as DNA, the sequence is TGTGCCAGCAGCTACCAGGGGGGGAACACTGAAGCTTTCTTT.